One sample yielded the 7 T cell receptor beta chains listed below, sequenced in a study of blood T cells in healthy people across ages. Combining a sample-barcoded 5' primer with a J-beta primer mix, a second PCR ran for roughly 7 to 11 cycles. TCRdb processed the 5' RACE reads anew with MiXCR; each CDR3 protein has one entry. Of about 1,400,000 distinct CDR3 sequences listed, approximately 59% are singletons. What was sequenced was blood. The receptors originated from a man in his late teens or twenties in good health.

This clonotype was seen only a few times. The chain is built from TRBV6-6 and TRBJ1-2, with a tentative D call TRBD1 (6 bases). CDR1 and CDR2 from the germline V gene are MNHNY and SVGAGI (reference sequence). Trimming removed 6 bases at V and 3 bases at J, with 11 bases between. The CDR3 length is 13 residues. The CDR3 protein is CASRTSGDYGYTF. CDR3 coding DNA: TGTGCCAGCAGGACCTCAGGGGACTATGGCTACACCTTC.

This clonotype was counted between two and nine times. V usage is TRBV2 and J usage is TRBJ2-4; D gene unclear. Gene TRBJ2-7 matches the end of the DNA better, so the J call may be wrong. CDR3 length: 12 amino acids. The germline V gene has CDR1 SNHLY and CDR2 FYNNEI. The CDR3 sequence is CASSTPPDEQYF. The CDR3 DNA sequence: TGTGCCAGCAGCACCCCTCCCGACGAGCAGTACTTC.

V gene TRBV12-3 or TRBV12-4 combines with J gene TRBJ2-3, with 11 positions matching TRBD2. CDR3 size: 16 residues. V lost 10 bases, J lost 0 bases, and 9 bases stayed unmatched. CDR3: CATDGTSGPSTDTQYF. For the CDR3, the DNA is TGTGCCACCGACGGGACTAGCGGACCTAGCACAGATACGCAGTATTTT.

The rearrangement links TRBV5-5 to TRBJ1-5, with no clear D. V was pared by 3 bases and J by 4 bases, with 11 bases between. Germline V lookup: CDR1 SGHKS, CDR2 YYEKEE (reference sequence). The CDR3 is made up of 14 amino acids. In DNA, the CDR3 is TGTGCCAGCAGCTGGAGGAGAGAAAATCAGCCCCAGCATTTT. Translation: CASSWRRENQPQHF.

This chain connects TRBV7-2 to TRBJ2-5, with a tentative D call TRBD2 (6 bases). This CDR3 region has 17 residues. The ends were cut back, 0 bases at V and 1 base at J, with 15 bases in the middle. The germline CDR1 and CDR2 sequences are SGHTA and FQGNSA. The CDR3 bases are TGTGCCAGCAGCTTAGCGGCACTCGGGGGTTTCCAAGAGACCCAGTACTTC. Translating it yields CASSLAALGGFQETQYF.

The chain links TRBV12-3 or TRBV12-4 to TRBJ2-6; a weak D match, TRBD2 (5 bases). The length of the CDR3 is 17 residues. Trimming removed 8 bases from V and 1 base from J, with 18 bases in between. This CDR3 is CASVRGLSASGANVLTF. The CDR3 DNA reads TGTGCCAGCGTCCGCGGACTTTCGGCTTCTGGGGCCAACGTCCTGACTTTC.

This clonotype was observed once. The rearrangement uses TRBV4-1 and TRBJ1-1, with D uncertain. Trimming pared 1 base from V and 3 bases from J, leaving 9 bases between. Germline CDR1 is MGHRA and CDR2 is YSYEKL. The CDR3 covers 14 residues. CDR3 sequence (DNA): TGCGCCAGCAGCCAAGTGGTGGGCTACACTGAAGCTTTCTTT. Translating it yields CASSQVVGYTEAFF.